This T cell receptor (beta chain) was profiled in a study of PD-1 blockade in classical Hodgkin lymphoma. Study in general: With a 2-week interval, patients received intravenous nivolumab at 3 mg/kg.

Findings and limits, study-wide: Complete responders matched newly diagnosed patients in baseline diversity. Some patients began nivolumab under 1 year after ASCT. These patients were excluded from later analyses.

Germline CDR1 is MNHNS and CDR2 is SASEGT. The CDR3 totals 16 residues. With V trimmed by 4 bases and J by 8 bases, 12 bases remained unmatched. About this clone: Its target is unknown.

All the patients suffered relapse after autologous stem cell transplantation, and brentuximab vedotin exposure differed. The CD4+ T cells used were purified from thawed PBMCs through magnetic negative selection. Method: immunoSEQ multiplex PCR; TCRdb's copy keeps in-frame clones and lacks some. Of some 8,900 clones listed, 80% to 85% are singletons. The receptor was derived from a human donor with classical Hodgkin lymphoma. The chain joins TRBV6-1 to TRBJ2-2; 8 bases fit TRBD1. This specimen consisted of CD4+ T cells from blood, obtained at baseline. The chain's CDR3 is CASSALPGQVKGELFF. The CDR3 DNA reads as TGTGCCAGCAGTGCACTTCCGGGACAGGTTAAGGGGGAGCTGTTTTTT.